This TCR beta chain was captured in a study of OX40 agonist ivuxolimab in advanced cancers. About the research overall: Patients were roughly 87% male with ages roughly 20 to 80, mean 60. Participants could have had prior anti-PD-1, anti-PD-L1 or anti-CTLA-4 therapy, and less than 45% had some. Partial responses occurred in three patients (one hepatocellular carcinoma, two cutaneous melanoma).

As regards this clone: Its antigen remains unknown.

Here immunoSEQ multiplex PCR was the method, and the copy in TCRdb shows in-frame clones only, minus some. The profile shows tens of thousands of clones, around 91% of them singletons. The CDR3 is 14 residues long. V dropped 6 bases and J dropped 4; count of bases not matched to a gene: 6. CDR1 and CDR2 from the germline V gene are MDHEN and SYDVKM. Study findings and constraints: Some of the nonresponding patients also showed low levels of normalized T-cell clonal expansion.

The TCR comes from an adult with an advanced solid tumor such as melanoma, head and neck, liver or kidney cancer. The specimen was CD4+ or CD8+ T cells sorted from blood, collected in a trial of the OX40 agonist ivuxolimab. V and J are TRBV28 and TRBJ1-5, with 7 bases fitting TRBD1. The CDR3 DNA reads as TGTGCCAGCAGCGCCACAGGGGTGAATCAGCCCCAGCATTTT. Protein sequence: CASSATGVNQPQHF.